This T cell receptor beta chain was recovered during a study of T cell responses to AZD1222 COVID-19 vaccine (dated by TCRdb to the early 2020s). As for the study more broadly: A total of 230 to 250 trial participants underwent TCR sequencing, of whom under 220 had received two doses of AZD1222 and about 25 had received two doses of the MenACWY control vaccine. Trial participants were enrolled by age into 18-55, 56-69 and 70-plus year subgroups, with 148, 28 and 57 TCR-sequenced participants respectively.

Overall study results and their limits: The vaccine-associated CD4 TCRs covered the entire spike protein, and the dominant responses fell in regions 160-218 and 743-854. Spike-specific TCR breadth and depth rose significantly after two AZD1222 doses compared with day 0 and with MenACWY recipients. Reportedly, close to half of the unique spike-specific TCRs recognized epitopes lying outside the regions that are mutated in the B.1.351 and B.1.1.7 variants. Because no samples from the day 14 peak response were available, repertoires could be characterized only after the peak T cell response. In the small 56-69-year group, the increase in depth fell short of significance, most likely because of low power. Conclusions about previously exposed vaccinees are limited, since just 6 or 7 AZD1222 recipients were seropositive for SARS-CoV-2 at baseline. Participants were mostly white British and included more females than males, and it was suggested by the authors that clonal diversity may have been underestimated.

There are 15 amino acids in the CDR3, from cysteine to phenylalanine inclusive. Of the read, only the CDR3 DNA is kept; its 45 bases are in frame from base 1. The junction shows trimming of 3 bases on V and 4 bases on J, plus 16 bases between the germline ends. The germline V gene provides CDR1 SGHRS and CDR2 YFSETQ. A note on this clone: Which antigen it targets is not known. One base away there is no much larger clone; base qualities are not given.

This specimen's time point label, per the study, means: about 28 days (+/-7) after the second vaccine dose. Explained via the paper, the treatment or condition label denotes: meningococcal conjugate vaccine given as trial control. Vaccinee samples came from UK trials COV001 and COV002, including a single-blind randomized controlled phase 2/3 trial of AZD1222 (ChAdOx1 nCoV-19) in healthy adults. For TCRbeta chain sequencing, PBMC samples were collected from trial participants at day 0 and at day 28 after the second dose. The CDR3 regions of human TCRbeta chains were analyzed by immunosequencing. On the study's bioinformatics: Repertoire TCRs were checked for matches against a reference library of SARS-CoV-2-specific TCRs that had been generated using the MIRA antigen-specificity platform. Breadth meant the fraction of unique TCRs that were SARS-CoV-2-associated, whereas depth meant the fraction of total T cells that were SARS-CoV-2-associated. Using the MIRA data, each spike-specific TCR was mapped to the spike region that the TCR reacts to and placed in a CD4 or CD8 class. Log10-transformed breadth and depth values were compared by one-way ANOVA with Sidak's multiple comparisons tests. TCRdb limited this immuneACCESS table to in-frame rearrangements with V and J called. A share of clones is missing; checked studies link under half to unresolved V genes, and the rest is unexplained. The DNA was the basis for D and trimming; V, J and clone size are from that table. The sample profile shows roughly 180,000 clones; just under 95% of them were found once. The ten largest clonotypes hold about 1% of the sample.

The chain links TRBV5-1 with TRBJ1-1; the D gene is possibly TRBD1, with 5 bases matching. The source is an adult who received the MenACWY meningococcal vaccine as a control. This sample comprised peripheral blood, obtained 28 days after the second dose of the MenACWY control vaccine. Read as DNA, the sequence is TGCGCCAGCAGCTGGTGGGCAGGACAAGGCACTGAAGCTTTCTTT. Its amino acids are CASSWWAGQGTEAFF. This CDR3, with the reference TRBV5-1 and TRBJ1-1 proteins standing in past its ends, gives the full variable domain KAGVTQTPRYLIKTRGQQVTLSCSPISGHRSVSWYQQTPGQGLQFLFEYFSETQRNKGNFPGRFSGRQFSNSRSEMNVSTLELGDSALYLCASSWWAGQGTEAFFGQGTRLTVV.